These 18 T cell receptor beta chains were sequenced from one sample in a study of spatial heterogeneity in lung cancer. Time point defined: sample taken at primary tumor resection. TCRdb passed the 5' RACE reads through MiXCR, listing each CDR3 protein once. There are tens of thousands of distinct CDR3 sequences in the sample; less than 8.5% occur only once, and around 30% lies in the top ten. Material: PBMCs, obtained at surgery. Receptors originate from a female donor with early-stage non-small cell lung cancer.

There are many counts of this clonotype. J is TRBJ1-6 and V is TRBV6-4; D might be TRBD1 (5 bases). V shed 5 bases and J shed 5 bases, with 10 bases lying between them. CDR1 and CDR2 from the germline V gene are MRHNA and SNTAGT. The CDR3 has 14 residues. CDR3 DNA: TGTGCCAGCAGTAAGACAGCCGATAATTCACCCCTCCACTTT. Translated: CASSKTADNSPLHF.

This clonotype was seen at least ten times. This chain links TRBV7-9 with TRBJ2-3; D is uncertain. Trimming stripped 6 bases from V and 1 base from J, with 14 bases between. Germline lookup yields CDR1 SEHNR and CDR2 FQNEAQ (reference sequence). This CDR3 spans 15 amino acids. CDR3 sequence (DNA): TGTGCCAGCAGTCCTGCCTGGTATCGCACAGATACGCAGTATTTT. This encodes CASSPAWYRTDTQYF.

This clonotype has just a few counts. This chain joins TRBV6-6 and TRBJ1-6, with 9 bases fitting TRBD1. This CDR3 has 15 residues. The germline V gene has CDR1 MNHNY and CDR2 SVGAGI (reference sequence). Unmatched junction bases numbered 2, after V lost 5 bases and J lost 3 bases. DNA for the CDR3: TGTGCCAGCAGTCAGACAGGGGGCTATAATTCACCCCTCCACTTT. It translates to CASSQTGGYNSPLHF.

This clonotype was observed a handful of times. This CDR3 is CATRSRNEQFF. CDR3 DNA sequence: TGTGCCACACGAAGCAGGAATGAGCAGTTCTTC. This chain uses TRBV2 with TRBJ2-1; D is undetermined. The CDR3 runs 11 residues. CDR1 is SNHLY and CDR2 is FYNNEI in the germline V gene. V was pared by 10 bases and J by 7 bases, with 11 bases between. The variable domain in full, completed from reference TRBV2 and TRBJ2-1, reads EPEVTQTPSHQVTQMGQEVILRCVPISNHLYFYWYRQILGQKVEFLVSFYNNEISEKSEIFDDQFSVERPDGSNFTLKIRSTKLEDSAMYFCATRSRNEQFFGPGTRLTVL.

V usage is TRBV2 and J usage is TRBJ2-5; D not resolved. Trimming removed 2 bases from V and 5 bases from J, with 12 bases in between. Germline CDR1 SNHLY, CDR2 FYNNEI. This CDR3 contains 14 residues. DNA of the CDR3: TGTGCCAGCAGTGAAATTACTGGGTCGGAGACCCAGTACTTC. The encoded protein is CASSEITGSETQYF.

The chain is built from TRBV6-2 or TRBV6-3 and TRBJ2-5; 7 positions match TRBD1. In germline, CDR1 is MNHEY, CDR2 SVGEGT. This CDR3 is 16 amino acids long. The V and J ends lost 2 bases and 2 bases, in that order; junction bases with no gene match: 8. The CDR3: CASSYASGGEQETQYF. Here the CDR3 DNA reads TGTGCCAGCAGTTACGCGTCAGGGGGTGAACAAGAGACCCAGTACTTC.

V and J are TRBV19 and TRBJ2-1, with D tentatively TRBD2 (5 bases). Germline V gives CDR1 LNHDA, CDR2 SQIVND (reference sequence). V was cut by 3 bases and J by 0 bases, with 15 bases left in between. This CDR3 has 17 amino acids. The CDR3 protein is CASSITAAGSSYNEQFF. CDR3 coding DNA: TGTGCCAGTAGTATTACCGCCGCTGGGAGCTCCTACAATGAGCAGTTCTTC.

The rearrangement joins TRBV30 to TRBJ2-7; D possibly corresponds to TRBD2 (6 bases). Germline-derived CDR1 and CDR2 are GTSNPN and SVGIG (reference sequence). This CDR3 region has 14 residues. Deletions cut 0 bases from V and 0 bases from J, with 9 bases between. The chain's CDR3 is CAWSVGGSSYEQYF. Written as DNA, the CDR3 is TGTGCCTGGAGTGTAGGAGGGTCCTCCTACGAGCAGTACTTC.

The chain links TRBV29-1 to TRBJ1-2, with D hard to call. CDR3 length: 12 amino acids. The germline CDR1 and CDR2 sequences are SQVTM and ANQGSEA. V lost 0 bases to trimming and J lost 8 bases, with 10 bases between them. This CDR3 reads CSVEDEREGYTF. DNA of the CDR3: TGCAGCGTTGAAGACGAGCGCGAGGGCTACACCTTC. Drawing the rest from reference TRBV29-1 and TRBJ1-2, the complete variable domain is SAVISQKPSRDICQRGTSLTIQCQVDSQVTMMFWYRQQPGQSLTLIATANQGSEATYESGFVIDKFPISRPNLTFSTLTVSNMSPEDSSIYLCSVEDEREGYTFGSGTRLTVV.

This clonotype was observed a handful of times. This chain joins TRBV20-1 and TRBJ2-3; TRBD2 agrees at 11 bases. The CDR3 covers 16 residues. With 3 bases clipped from V and 2 bases from J, the junction kept 7 bases outside the gene matches. Looked up from germline, CDR1 is DFQATT and CDR2 is SNEGSKA (reference sequence). The CDR3 region is CSASLTSGALTDTQYF. In nucleotides, the CDR3 is TGCAGTGCTAGCTTGACTAGCGGGGCGCTCACAGATACGCAGTATTTT.

Only a few counts were recorded for this clonotype. This chain connects TRBV20-1 to TRBJ2-7; 9 bases line up with TRBD2. Germline lookup yields CDR1 DFQATT and CDR2 SNEGSKA (reference sequence). Trimming cost V 0 bases and J 4 bases; bases outside gene matches: 7. This CDR3 contains 15 residues. CDR3 in amino acids: CSAREPTSGGYEQYF. CDR3 DNA sequence: TGCAGTGCTAGAGAGCCGACTAGCGGAGGATACGAGCAGTACTTC.

This clonotype was detected many times. The rearrangement uses TRBV5-1 and TRBJ1-1; maybe TRBD1 (5 bases). The CDR3 extends over 14 amino acids. The V gene's germline CDR1 is SGHRS and CDR2 YFSETQ. Trimming cost V 1 base and J 1 base, with 8 bases left between them. The CDR3 DNA is TGCGCCAGCAGCTTGAAGGGGCGGAACACTGAAGCTTTCTTT. Its translation: CASSLKGRNTEAFF.

This clonotype was seen ten or more times. This chain connects TRBV12-3 or TRBV12-4 to TRBJ1-1, with TRBD1 matching over 7 bases. The V gene end was trimmed by 5 bases and the J gene end by 4 bases; junction bases not matched to a gene: 1. The CDR3 runs 12 residues. The CDR3 nucleotides read TGTGCCAGCAGTAGGGGGCCCACTGAAGCTTTCTTT. Residues: CASSRGPTEAFF.

This clonotype was seen many times. This chain links TRBV3-1 with TRBJ2-2, with D perhaps TRBD2 (5 bases). CDR1 and CDR2 (germline): LGHDT, YNNKEL (reference sequence). The CDR3 totals 15 residues. Trimming pared 0 bases from V and 6 bases from J, leaving 11 bases between. This CDR3 reads CASSQEVGGSGELFF. The CDR3 nucleotides read TGTGCCAGCAGCCAAGAAGTCGGCGGGTCCGGGGAGCTGTTTTTT.

The V call is TRBV7-9, the J call TRBJ2-7; a possible D gene is TRBD2 (5 bases). The CDR3 consists of 14 residues. The ends were cut back, 4 bases at V and 5 bases at J, with 15 bases in the middle. Germline V gene sequence: CDR1 SEHNR, CDR2 FQNEAQ (reference sequence). Here the CDR3 DNA reads TGTGCCAGCAGCTATGACTGGGGAGAGGACGAGCAGTACTTC. Its translation: CASSYDWGEDEQYF. Full variable domain (rest looked up from reference TRBV7-9 and TRBJ2-7): DTGVSQNPRHKITKRGQNVTFRCDPISEHNRLYWYRQTLGQGPEFLTYFQNEAQLEKSRLLSDRFSAERPKGSFSTLEIQRTEQGDSAMYLCASSYDWGEDEQYFGPGTRLTVT.

This clonotype occurred many times. The chain is built from TRBV21-1 and TRBJ1-3. TRBV21-1 has pseudogene status. The CDR3 is 15 amino acids. The CDR3 reads CASSKDVVSGNTIYF. The CDR3 DNA is TGTGCCAGCAGCAAAGATGTGGTCTCTGGAAACACCATATATTTT.

This clonotype was counted ten times or more. The chain uses TRBV5-1 and TRBJ1-5; D gene ambiguous. This CDR3 is built from 14 residues. The germline gives CDR1 SGHRS, CDR2 YFSETQ. Trimming shortened V by 0 bases and J by 2 bases, and 6 bases separated the two germline ends. CDR3 DNA sequence: TGCGCCAGCAGCTTGGGCGGGGGCAATCAGCCCCAGCATTTT. Protein sequence: CASSLGGGNQPQHF.

This clonotype was seen at least ten times. V and J are TRBV5-1 and TRBJ2-5, with 7 bases lining up with TRBD2. The V gene's germline CDR1 is SGHRS and CDR2 YFSETQ. V lost 6 bases to trimming and J lost 3 bases; unmatched junction nucleotides: 8. The CDR3 runs to 14 residues. The CDR3 is CASKYGGNEETQYF. The CDR3 DNA reads TGCGCCAGCAAGTACGGGGGGAACGAAGAGACCCAGTACTTC. The full variable domain, rest sourced from reference TRBV5-1 and TRBJ2-5, is KAGVTQTPRYLIKTRGQQVTLSCSPISGHRSVSWYQQTPGQGLQFLFEYFSETQRNKGNFPGRFSGRQFSNSRSEMNVSTLELGDSALYLCASKYGGNEETQYFGPGTRLLVL.